One TCR beta chain is described in this entry. Sequencing used immunoSEQ multiplex PCR; TCRdb keeps in-frame clones, though not all of them. The data show over 90,000 clones, with roughly nine tenths seen just once and approximately 5.7% held by the top ten. Germline assignment: CDR1 SGHNT and CDR2 YYREEE (reference sequence). CDR3 length equals 16 residues. The V end was cut by 6 bases, the J end by 4 bases, with 20 bases between. The data belong to a study of OX40 agonist ivuxolimab in advanced cancers. The sequence was collected from an adult with an advanced solid tumor such as melanoma, head and neck, liver or kidney cancer. Sequencing used CD4+ or CD8+ T cells sorted from blood, obtained in a trial of the OX40 agonist ivuxolimab. The V call is TRBV5-4, the J call TRBJ2-1; D perhaps matches TRBD2 (6 bases). The chain's CDR3 is CASTPGGERGYNEQFF. Written as DNA, the CDR3 is TGTGCCAGCACCCCCGGGGGAGAGAGGGGATACAATGAGCAGTTCTTC.